This T cell receptor beta chain was sequenced in a study of CD8+ T cells in alopecia areata. The overall study: Affected scalp percentage set treated patients' severity scores. General study findings and limits: When scalp samples are sequenced, resident alphabeta T cells of normal skin are also captured. Affected lesional scalp, above all in alopecia totalis/universalis, was more clonal than normal scalp. Expanded CD8+ clones among the top 100, and scalp clonality, were significantly decreased by tofacitinib.

Germline V gene lookup returns CDR1 SGHRS and CDR2 YFSETQ. The CDR3 is 16 residues long. After removal of 3 bases from V and 2 bases from J, the junction contained 4 bases not matched to a gene. It was cDNA, reverse transcribed from extracted RNA, that served as the sequencing template. The method was immunoSEQ multiplex PCR; TCRdb's version includes in-frame clones alone and lacks a portion of them. The sample lists about 190,000 clones, around 65% occurring once. About this clone itself: What it binds is not known.

The treatment is: oral pan-JAK inhibitor, 5-10 mg twice daily. This TCR was sampled from a human donor with alopecia areata. Source: CD4+ T cells sorted from blood, taken at week 4, from a patient treated with tofacitinib. The chain joins TRBV5-1 to TRBJ2-1, with 11 bases fitting TRBD2. CDR3 amino acids: CASSSELAGAYNEQFF. The CDR3 coding sequence is TGCGCCAGCAGCTCGGAACTAGCGGGGGCCTACAATGAGCAGTTCTTC.